The T cell receptor (beta chain) under discussion was sequenced for a study of cytomegalovirus exposure and HLA in healthy donors. About the study: Roughly 92 million unique TCRs, all from HLA-typed donors, were included in an early release of the data.

PCR was performed using 60 Vbeta and 13 Jbeta primers. Sequencing was performed with immunoSEQ multiplex PCR; in TCRdb, only in-frame clones are kept and a portion is missing. In the table there are 95,000 to 150,000 clones, over 60% of which are singletons. Sequenced sample: PBMCs. The sequence was collected from a man aged 55 to 70 in good health and CMV-seropositive.

The DNA of the CDR3 is TGTGCCACCAGCAGAGGGACAGGGACAAGAGATACGCAGTATTTT. The encoded protein is CATSRGTGTRDTQYF. This chain connects TRBV15 to TRBJ2-3; TRBD1 agrees at 8 bases. This CDR3 spans 15 amino acids. Germline V gene sequence: CDR1 LNHNV, CDR2 YYDKDF (reference sequence). V trimming: 1 base; J trimming: 5 bases; junction bases outside the gene matches: 5.